These T cell receptor beta chains were read from a single sample in a study of early T cells in non-severe SARS-CoV-2 infection. TCRdb re-called the 5' RACE reads through MiXCR, storing one row per CDR3 protein. The data show 65,000 to 80,000 distinct CDR3 sequences, roughly 12% seen once. Sequenced material: whole blood. These receptor sequences come from an adult who was a healthcare worker with PCR-confirmed SARS-CoV-2 infection or an uninfected control (not recorded which). Both conserved end residues are part of each CDR3. The D gene is left open where the match is weak. For some rows the clone size is stated as once, few or many, or as a class when expanded; others skip it.

V: TRBV4-1
D: TRBD2
J: TRBJ2-1
size: many
CDR3: CASSQDTASGAYNEQFF
DNA: TGCGCCAGCAGCCAAGATACGGCAAGCGGGGCCTACAATGAGCAGTTCTTC

V: TRBV19
D: .
J: TRBJ2-6
size: .
CDR3: CASNYGGANVLTF
DNA: TGTGCCAGCAACTACGGAGGGGCCAACGTCCTGACTTTC

V: TRBV5-6
D: TRBD2
J: TRBJ2-7
size: .
CDR3: CASSGSGRVEYF
DNA: TGTGCCAGCAGCGGGAGCGGGAGAGTTGAGTACTTC

V: TRBV20-1
D: TRBD1
J: TRBJ2-7
size: .
CDR3: CSARDIDRDTYEQYF
DNA: TGCAGTGCTAGAGATATCGACAGGGATACCTACGAGCAGTACTTC

V: TRBV27
D: .
J: TRBJ2-4
size: .
CDR3: CASSPTSIINIQYF
DNA: TGTGCCAGCAGCCCAACTAGTATCATAAACATTCAGTACTTC

V: TRBV10-2
D: .
J: TRBJ2-7
size: .
CDR3: CATSKGGAYEQYF
DNA: TGCGCCACGTCCAAAGGCGGGGCCTACGAGCAGTACTTC

V: TRBV28
D: TRBD2
J: TRBJ2-2
size: many
CDR3: CASSLPAGVGNTGELFF
DNA: TGTGCCAGCAGTCTTCCAGCGGGAGTGGGAAATACCGGGGAGCTGTTTTTT

V: TRBV19
D: .
J: TRBJ1-5
size: many
CDR3: CASSQYRSNQPQHF
DNA: TGTGCCAGTAGTCAATACAGGAGCAATCAGCCCCAGCATTTT

V: TRBV15
D: .
J: TRBJ2-1
size: .
CDR3: CATSAGWSEQFF
DNA: TGTGCCACCAGCGCGGGATGGAGTGAGCAGTTCTTC

V: TRBV6-5
D: .
J: TRBJ1-3
size: few
CDR3: CASTPDRNTIYF
DNA: TGTGCCAGCACCCCCGATCGAAACACCATATATTTT

V: TRBV19
D: TRBD2
J: TRBJ2-3
size: many
CDR3: CASSPGLAIWNTQYF
DNA: TGTGCCAGTAGCCCCGGACTAGCGATATGGAATACGCAGTATTTT

V: TRBV11-2
D: .
J: TRBJ2-3
size: few
CDR3: CASVGDPRITQYF
DNA: TGTGCCAGCGTAGGGGACCCTCGGATAACGCAGTATTTT

V: TRBV28
D: .
J: TRBJ1-6
size: .
CDR3: CASSWDTTDPIGMALHF
DNA: TGTGCCAGCAGTTGGGACACGACGGACCCGATTGGGATGGCCCTCCACTTT

V: TRBV12-3/TRBV12-4
D: .
J: TRBJ1-1
size: few
CDR3: CASSYDRNTEAFF
DNA: TGTGCCAGCAGTTATGACAGGAACACTGAAGCTTTCTTT

V: TRBV29-1
D: .
J: TRBJ2-7
size: .
CDR3: CSARVTLYEQYF
DNA: TGCAGCGCCCGGGTCACCCTCTACGAGCAGTACTTC

V: TRBV11-2
D: TRBD1
J: TRBJ2-1
size: medium-sized
CDR3: CASSLGRKITGGSYNEQFF
DNA: TGTGCCAGCAGCTTAGGTAGAAAGATTACAGGGGGCTCCTACAATGAGCAGTTCTTC

V: TRBV11-2
D: TRBD2
J: TRBJ2-1
size: .
CDR3: CASSLGLAALYNEQFF
DNA: TGTGCCAGCAGCCTAGGACTAGCGGCCCTCTACAATGAGCAGTTCTTC

V: TRBV29-1
D: .
J: TRBJ1-3
size: few
CDR3: CSLEYGNTIYF
DNA: TGCAGCCTCGAATATGGAAACACCATATATTTT

V: TRBV27
D: .
J: TRBJ2-7
size: few
CDR3: CASSSQGGTEQYF
DNA: TGTGCCAGCAGTTCACAGGGGGGGACCGAGCAGTACTTC

V: TRBV5-5
D: TRBD1
J: TRBJ1-2
size: once
CDR3: CASSVGGQNIYGYTF
DNA: TGTGCCAGCAGCGTAGGGGGACAGAACATCTATGGCTACACCTTC

V: TRBV20-1
D: .
J: TRBJ1-1
size: many
CDR3: CSARVGDTITEAFF
DNA: TGCAGTGCTAGAGTAGGGGACACAATCACTGAAGCTTTCTTT

V: TRBV7-6
D: TRBD2
J: TRBJ2-5
size: many
CDR3: CASSLTSDQETQYF
DNA: TGTGCCAGCAGCTTGACTAGCGACCAAGAGACCCAGTACTTC

V: TRBV7-9
D: TRBD1
J: TRBJ2-7
size: many
CDR3: CASSDGTANYEQYF
DNA: TGTGCCAGCAGCGACGGGACAGCCAACTACGAGCAGTACTTC

V: TRBV5-1
D: TRBD2
J: TRBJ2-4
size: .
CDR3: CASSSDEGRGNIQYF
DNA: TGCGCCAGCAGCTCGGACGAGGGGAGGGGAAACATTCAGTACTTC

V: TRBV24-1
D: TRBD2
J: TRBJ2-1
size: many
CDR3: CATSDSGLAGVSYNEQFF
DNA: TGTGCCACCAGTGACTCCGGACTAGCGGGAGTATCCTACAATGAGCAGTTCTTC

V: TRBV3-1
D: TRBD2
J: TRBJ2-7
size: many
CDR3: CASAPGLGAYEQYF
DNA: TGTGCCAGCGCGCCGGGACTAGGAGCCTACGAGCAGTACTTC

V: TRBV5-1
D: .
J: TRBJ1-3
size: few
CDR3: CASSLGVVSGNTIYF
DNA: TGCGCCAGCAGCTTGGGCGTCGTCTCTGGAAACACCATATATTTT

V: TRBV5-1
D: TRBD1
J: TRBJ2-3
size: many
CDR3: CASSWKQGNTDTQYF
DNA: TGCGCCAGCAGCTGGAAACAGGGGAACACAGATACGCAGTATTTT

V: TRBV12-3/TRBV12-4
D: .
J: TRBJ2-5
size: few
CDR3: CASSFPNQGQETQYF
DNA: TGTGCCAGCAGTTTCCCTAACCAGGGCCAAGAGACCCAGTACTTC

V: TRBV24-1
D: .
J: TRBJ2-3
size: few
CDR3: CATSYPGDTDTQYF
DNA: TGTGCCACCAGTTATCCGGGGGACACAGATACGCAGTATTTT

V: TRBV5-1
D: .
J: TRBJ2-5
size: many
CDR3: CASSLGFGQQETQYF
DNA: TGCGCCAGCAGCTTGGGATTTGGACAGCAAGAGACCCAGTACTTC

V: TRBV28
D: TRBD1
J: TRBJ1-2
size: many
CDR3: CASSLPGQGYYGYTF
DNA: TGTGCCAGCAGTTTACCCGGACAGGGGTACTATGGCTACACCTTC

V: TRBV2
D: .
J: TRBJ2-5
size: many
CDR3: CASRETRFETQYF
DNA: TGTGCCAGCAGGGAGACTAGATTTGAGACCCAGTACTTC

V: TRBV7-8
D: TRBD1
J: TRBJ2-1
size: .
CDR3: CVSSPGDRGPYNEQFF
DNA: TGTGTCAGCAGCCCCGGGGACAGGGGACCCTACAATGAGCAGTTCTTC

V: TRBV6-5
D: .
J: TRBJ1-1
size: .
CDR3: CASSYGALTGTEAFF
DNA: TGTGCCAGCAGTTACGGGGCTTTAACGGGCACTGAAGCTTTCTTT

V: TRBV6-6
D: .
J: TRBJ2-4
size: few
CDR3: CASSPDHYIQYF
DNA: TGTGCCAGCAGTCCGGACCACTACATTCAGTACTTC

V: TRBV7-6
D: TRBD1
J: TRBJ1-2
size: many
CDR3: CASAPRGETGVGGYTF
DNA: TGTGCCAGTGCCCCAAGGGGAGAGACAGGGGTCGGTGGCTACACCTTC

V: TRBV7-2
D: .
J: TRBJ1-5
size: .
CDR3: CASSLGRRVLSNQPQHF
DNA: TGTGCCAGCAGCTTAGGCCGGAGGGTTCTTAGCAATCAGCCCCAGCATTTT

V: TRBV20-1
D: TRBD2
J: TRBJ2-1
size: many
CDR3: CSARFPASGYNEQFF
DNA: TGCAGTGCTAGATTCCCGGCTAGCGGCTACAATGAGCAGTTCTTC

V: TRBV6-6
D: .
J: TRBJ2-7
size: many
CDR3: CASSLALRGPYEQYF
DNA: TGTGCCAGCAGTCTCGCCCTTAGAGGACCCTACGAGCAGTACTTC

V: TRBV28
D: TRBD2
J: TRBJ2-1
size: .
CDR3: CASSPQFSTSGTSNEQFF
DNA: TGTGCCAGCAGTCCACAATTCTCGACTAGCGGAACATCCAATGAGCAGTTCTTC

V: TRBV5-4
D: .
J: TRBJ2-6
size: many
CDR3: CASSLDGVGSGANVLTF
DNA: TGTGCCAGCAGCTTGGACGGTGTTGGCTCTGGGGCCAACGTCCTGACTTTC